This T cell receptor (beta chain) was observed in a study of blood T cells in healthy people across ages. The second PCR ran about 6 to 12 cycles with a sample-barcoded 5' primer and J-beta primers. Through a template-switch adaptor with 12 random nucleotides, each cDNA molecule received a tag. TCRdb recomputed calls from the 5' RACE reads with MiXCR, one row per CDR3 protein. The sample yields roughly 800,000 distinct CDR3 sequences, 25% seen once. The CDR3 consists of 15 residues. The germline gives CDR1 SGHDN, CDR2 FVKESK. The sample was also linked to a second study, of T cells of mothers and their children.

The sequence derives from a boy aged 5 to 17 in good health. The rearrangement links TRBV14 to TRBJ2-5, with D possibly TRBD2 on 5 matching bases. Judging by the DNA end, TRBJ2-1 fits better; the J call may be wrong. Sequencing was performed on blood. The CDR3 DNA is TGTGCCAGCAGCCGTCAAGAGCGAGAGGGCGATGAGCAGTTCTTC. It translates to CASSRQEREGDEQFF.